The clone carrying this T cell receptor (beta chain) was recorded at least ten times. Both iRepertoire HTBI primers and Arm-PCR of CDR3 regions were used to build the TCR beta libraries. Each CDR3 protein is one row after TCRdb ran MiXCR on the multiplex PCR reads. Among roughly 610,000 distinct CDR3 sequences listed, roughly 16% were seen once. This specimen belongs to a study of regulatory T cells in long-lasting Graves disease. Unmatched junction bases numbered 6, after V lost 4 bases and J lost 5 bases. CDR3 length: 13 residues. CDR1 is GTSNPN and CDR2 is SVGIG in the germline V gene (reference sequence). The time point is: newly diagnosed GD, antithyroid drugs for less than 3 months. Researchers made the TCR library from RNA that was extracted from PBMCs. These data were also reused for a study on T cells in Graves' hyperthyroidism and ophthalmopathy.

The chain has TRBV30 and TRBJ1-1; TRBD1 aligns across 8 bases. Sequences were derived from peripheral blood mononuclear cells (PBMCs), sampled at new diagnosis, from a patient treated with antithyroid drugs. The receptor's source is a man younger than 35 with Graves disease. As DNA, the CDR3 is TGTGCCTGGACAGGGGGCGCGTGGACTGAAGCTTTCTTT. Protein: CAWTGGAWTEAFF.